The clone carrying this T cell receptor beta chain was seen only a few times. Its target is unknown. The CDR3 has 14 residues. Germline lookup yields CDR1 MNHEY and CDR2 SMNVEV (reference sequence). Trimming took 3 bases from V and 6 from J, leaving 12 bases between them. Cultured CD4+ T cells had their DNA profiled by the Oncomine TCR Beta short-read assay. Genomic DNA was drawn out of CD4+ T cells grown in culture. TCRdb reprocessed the PCR reads via MiXCR and lists one record per CDR3 protein. The table lists about 22,000 distinct CDR3 sequences, approximately 32% of them singletons, with around an eighth in the top ten. Treatment meaning: roughly 11-day PBMC culture with coronavirus spike peptide pools or control peptides (ViraFEST assay). The data originate from a study of vaccination and CD4 T cells after COVID-19. About the study: Nasal swab PCR detected SARS-CoV-2 in convalescent patients, who comprised 9 or 10 mild cases and one severe case.

Whole-study results and caveats: Of the reactive clones in convalescent patients, a median around 90% showed up only post-vaccination.

This receptor was obtained from a human donor with COVID-19. The specimen sequenced was cultured CD4+ T cells from blood. This chain joins TRBV27 and TRBJ2-4; no definite D call. CDR3 coding DNA: TGTGCCAGCAGTTTGGCCGGGTTCGGAAACATTCAGTACTTC. Its protein product is CASSLAGFGNIQYF.